This TCR beta chain was obtained from a study of T cells in Graves' hyperthyroidism and ophthalmopathy. This clonotype was counted ten times or more. The CDR3 has 14 amino acids. Looked up from germline, CDR1 is SGHVS and CDR2 is FQNEAQ. Trimming took 10 bases from V and 5 from J, leaving 18 bases between them. It was RNA transcripts that yielded the amplified TCR beta CDR3 regions. The TCR CDR3 first-round RT-PCR relied on the HTBI primer set. MiXCR, run by TCRdb on the multiplex PCR reads, gives a single entry per CDR3 protein. The sample contains more than 300,000 distinct CDR3 sequences, approximately 13% of which appear only once.

This chain uses TRBV7-8 with TRBJ1-5, with D possibly matching TRBD1 (5 bases). Sequencing was performed on blood. The sequence was collected from a woman aged 18-29 years with Graves' hyperthyroidism. The CDR3 DNA reads as TGTGCCACCAGAAGATCATTAGGGGATCAGCCCCAGCATTTT. This translates into CATRRSLGDQPQHF.